These T cell receptor beta chains were read from a single sample in a study of cytomegalovirus exposure and HLA in healthy donors. Using immunoSEQ multiplex PCR, the repertoire was profiled, and TCRdb retains in-frame clones only, with some absent. The table shows about 150,000 clones, with 65% to 80% occurring only once. The specimen was PBMCs. These receptors all come from a man younger than 40 in good health and CMV-seronegative. Both conserved end residues are part of each CDR3. The D gene is left open where the match is weak. The listing skips clone size in some rows; elsewhere it reads once, few, many or a size class.

J: TRBJ1-3
D: -
size: -
V: TRBV2
CDR3: CASSQGSSGNTIYF
DNA: TGTGCCAGCAGTCAGGGAAGCTCTGGAAACACCATATATTTT

J: TRBJ2-1
D: -
size: -
V: TRBV6-1
CDR3: CASSALPRPVYNEQFF
DNA: TGTGCCAGCAGTGCCCTCCCCAGGCCCGTATACAATGAGCAGTTCTTC

J: TRBJ1-6
D: -
size: once
V: TRBV7-8
CDR3: CASSLLRALDSPLHF
DNA: TGTGCCAGCAGCCTCCTGCGGGCTTTGGATTCACCCCTCCACTTT

J: TRBJ1-6
D: TRBD1
size: -
V: TRBV5-1
CDR3: CASSFTGGNSPLHF
DNA: TGCGCCAGCAGCTTCACAGGGGGAAATTCACCCCTCCACTTT

J: TRBJ2-4
D: TRBD1
size: -
V: TRBV6-1
CDR3: CASSLPGQGSIQYF
DNA: TGTGCCAGCAGTTTACCGGGACAGGGATCCATTCAGTACTTC

J: TRBJ2-1
D: TRBD2
size: -
V: TRBV5-1
CDR3: CASSLANSGRVPPYNEQFF
DNA: TGCGCCAGCAGCTTGGCTAATAGCGGGAGGGTACCCCCCTACAATGAGCAGTTCTTC

J: TRBJ1-2
D: -
size: once
V: TRBV19
CDR3: CASSGQGYGYTF
DNA: TGTGCCAGTAGCGGGCAGGGCTATGGCTACACCTTC

J: TRBJ2-1
D: TRBD1
size: -
V: TRBV2
CDR3: CASISGQGVYEQFF
DNA: TGTGCCAGCATTTCGGGACAGGGGGTCTATGAGCAGTTCTTC

J: TRBJ2-6
D: -
size: -
V: TRBV5-1
CDR3: CATRGVSGANGLTF
DNA: TGCGCCACCCGCGGGGTCTCTGGGGCCAACGGCCTGACTTTC

J: TRBJ2-3
D: TRBD2
size: once
V: TRBV25-1
CDR3: CASTWGMGETSVGDTQYF
DNA: TGTGCCAGCACGTGGGGAATGGGTGAGACTAGCGTAGGAGATACGCAGTATTTT

J: TRBJ2-1
D: TRBD1
size: -
V: TRBV9
CDR3: CASSVGGGGWDEQFF
DNA: TGTGCCAGCAGCGTAGGAGGGGGCGGATGGGATGAGCAGTTCTTC

J: TRBJ2-2
D: -
size: -
V: TRBV9
CDR3: CASSPAVDLLRTGELFF
DNA: TGTGCCAGCAGCCCCGCGGTCGACCTATTGAGGACCGGGGAGCTGTTTTTT

J: TRBJ1-6
D: TRBD1
size: -
V: TRBV28
CDR3: CASSSFPGTANSPLHF
DNA: TGTGCCAGCAGTTCCTTCCCCGGGACAGCGAATTCACCCCTCCACTTT

J: TRBJ2-5
D: TRBD1
size: -
V: TRBV7-9
CDR3: CASSRTGGQETQYF
DNA: TGTGCCAGCAGCCGGACAGGGGGCCAAGAGACCCAGTACTTC

J: TRBJ1-4
D: TRBD1
size: medium-sized
V: TRBV5-5
CDR3: CASSLEPRQGYEKLFF
DNA: TGTGCCAGCAGCTTGGAACCCCGACAGGGGTATGAAAAACTGTTTTTT

J: TRBJ1-2
D: TRBD1
size: -
V: TRBV6-1
CDR3: CASSPDRANYGYTF
DNA: TGTGCCAGCAGCCCGGACAGGGCGAACTATGGCTACACCTTC

J: TRBJ1-4
D: TRBD1
size: -
V: TRBV19
CDR3: CASKQGVTNEKLFF
DNA: TGTGCCAGCAAACAGGGGGTTACTAATGAAAAACTGTTTTTT

J: TRBJ2-1
D: TRBD1
size: few
V: TRBV4-2
CDR3: CASSQENRGVNEQFF
DNA: TGTGCCAGCAGCCAAGAAAACAGGGGTGTAAATGAGCAGTTCTTC

J: TRBJ1-1
D: -
size: -
V: TRBV6-5
CDR3: CASSYGDRPLNTEAFF
DNA: TGTGCCAGCAGTTACGGAGACAGGCCCTTGAACACTGAAGCTTTCTTT

J: TRBJ2-5
D: -
size: -
V: TRBV7-3
CDR3: CASSLLGQETQYF
DNA: TGTGCCAGCAGCTTACTCGGCCAAGAGACCCAGTACTTC